This T cell receptor beta chain was observed in a study of blood T cells in healthy people across ages. Study-wide results and limits: Long-lived donors had more naive CD4+ cells and higher diversity than aged donors.

The CDR3 runs 11 residues. The V end lost 4 bases, the J end lost 13 bases, and 12 bases lay between the germline ends. Germline assignment: CDR1 SGHDT and CDR2 YYEEEE. Regarding this clonotype: The antigen is unknown.

The authors ran a second PCR of roughly 7 to 11 cycles using a sample-barcoded 5' primer and a J-beta primer mix. TCRdb fed the 5' RACE reads into MiXCR, producing one record per CDR3 protein. This repertoire shows around 1,000,000 distinct CDR3 sequences, roughly two fifths found once; its top ten account for roughly 14%. The V call is TRBV5-6, the J call TRBJ2-1; D not certain. Source material: blood. The receptor was derived from a man aged 18 to 35 in good health. The CDR3 coding sequence is TGTGCCAGCAGCCTAGGTCGCGATCAGTTCTTC. Its protein product is CASSLGRDQFF.